This T cell receptor beta chain was recorded in a study of blood T cell repertoires in COVID-19. Study-level background: Sources were T cells, B-cell-depleted T cells, or PBMCs; the material itself was cDNA or gDNA.

Symptom resolution, clearance, or two negative PCRs marked donors in Cohort 3 as recovered. The CDR3 has 16 residues. Germline loops: CDR1 LGHDT, CDR2 YNNKEL (reference sequence). Trimming removed 1 base from V and 4 bases from J, with 13 bases in between. Using immunoSEQ multiplex PCR, the repertoire was profiled, and TCRdb retains in-frame clones only, with some absent. The sample lists under 200,000 clones, 89% occurring once. Sequencing input: PBMCs or T cells enriched from blood (not recorded which). The rearrangement links TRBV3-1 (or the pseudogene TRBV3-2) to TRBJ2-2; a possible D gene is TRBD2 (5 bases). This clonotype was sampled from a woman aged 18-35 years who had recovered from COVID-19. The CDR3 sequence: CASSQVQLVATGELFF. The DNA for the CDR3 is TGTGCCAGCAGCCAAGTACAACTAGTTGCCACCGGGGAGCTGTTTTTT.